This T cell receptor beta chain was sequenced during a study of blood T cells in healthy people across ages. V lost 0 bases and J 7 bases, leaving 7 bases between the germline ends. This CDR3 is built from 13 residues. CDR1 MNHEY and CDR2 SVGEGT come from the germline V gene. A second 7 to 11 cycle PCR used barcoded and J-beta primers. Using its own MiXCR run on the 5' RACE reads, TCRdb lists one record per CDR3 protein. The sample consists of 1.4 million or so distinct CDR3 sequences, approximately 39% of them appearing once. This clonotype came up a few times. What it binds is not known. Study-wide findings and caveats: Diversity of TCR beta per million T cells declined in a roughly linear way with age.

The chain combines TRBV6-2 or TRBV6-3 with TRBJ1-5; D is unclear. This clonotype was obtained from a woman aged 18-29 years in good health. Sequencing was carried out using blood. The CDR3 loop reads CASSYSGWQPQHF. In nucleotides, the CDR3 is TGTGCCAGCAGTTACTCGGGGTGGCAGCCCCAGCATTTT.